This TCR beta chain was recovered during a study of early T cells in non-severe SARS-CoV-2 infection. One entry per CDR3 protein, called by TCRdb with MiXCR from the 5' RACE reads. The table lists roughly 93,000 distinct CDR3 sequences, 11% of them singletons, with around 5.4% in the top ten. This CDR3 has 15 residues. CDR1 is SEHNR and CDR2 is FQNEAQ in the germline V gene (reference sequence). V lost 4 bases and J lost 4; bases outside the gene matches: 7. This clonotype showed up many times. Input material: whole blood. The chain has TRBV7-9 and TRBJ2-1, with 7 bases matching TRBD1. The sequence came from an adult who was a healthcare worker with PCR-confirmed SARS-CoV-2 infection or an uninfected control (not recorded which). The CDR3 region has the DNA TGTGCCAGCAGCTCTTACAGGGGTCTTTACAATGAGCAGTTCTTC. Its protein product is CASSSYRGLYNEQFF.